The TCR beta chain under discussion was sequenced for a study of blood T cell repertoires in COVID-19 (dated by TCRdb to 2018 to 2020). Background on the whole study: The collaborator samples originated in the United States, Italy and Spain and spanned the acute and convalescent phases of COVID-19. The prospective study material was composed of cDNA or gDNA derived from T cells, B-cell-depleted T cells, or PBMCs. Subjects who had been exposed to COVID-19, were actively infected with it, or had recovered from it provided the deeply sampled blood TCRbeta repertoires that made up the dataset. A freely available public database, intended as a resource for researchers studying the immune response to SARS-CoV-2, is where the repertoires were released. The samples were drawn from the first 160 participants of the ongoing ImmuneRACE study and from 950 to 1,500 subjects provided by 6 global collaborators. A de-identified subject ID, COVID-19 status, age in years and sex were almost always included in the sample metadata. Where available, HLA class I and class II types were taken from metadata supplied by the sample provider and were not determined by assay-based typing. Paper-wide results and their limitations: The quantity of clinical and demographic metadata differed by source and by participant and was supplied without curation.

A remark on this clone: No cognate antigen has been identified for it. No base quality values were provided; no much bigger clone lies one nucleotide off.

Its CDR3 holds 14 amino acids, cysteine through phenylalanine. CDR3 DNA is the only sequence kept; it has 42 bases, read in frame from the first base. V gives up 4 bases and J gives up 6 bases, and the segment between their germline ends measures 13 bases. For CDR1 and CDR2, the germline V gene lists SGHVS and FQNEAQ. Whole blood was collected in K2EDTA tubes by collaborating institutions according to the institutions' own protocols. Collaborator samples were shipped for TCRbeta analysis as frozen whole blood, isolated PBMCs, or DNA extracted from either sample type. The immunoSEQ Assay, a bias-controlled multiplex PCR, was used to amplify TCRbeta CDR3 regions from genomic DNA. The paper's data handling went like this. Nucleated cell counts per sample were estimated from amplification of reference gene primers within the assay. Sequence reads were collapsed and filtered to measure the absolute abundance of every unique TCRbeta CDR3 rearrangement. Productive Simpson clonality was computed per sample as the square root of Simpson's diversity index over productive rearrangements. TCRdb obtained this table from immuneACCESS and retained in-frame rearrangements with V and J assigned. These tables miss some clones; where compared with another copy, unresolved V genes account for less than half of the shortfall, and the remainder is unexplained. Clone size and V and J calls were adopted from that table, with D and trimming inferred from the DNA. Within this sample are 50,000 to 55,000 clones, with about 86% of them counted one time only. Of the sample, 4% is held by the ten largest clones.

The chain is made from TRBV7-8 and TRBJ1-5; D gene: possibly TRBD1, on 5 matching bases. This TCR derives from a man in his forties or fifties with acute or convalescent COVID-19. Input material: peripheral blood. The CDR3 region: CASSWVLGGQPQHF. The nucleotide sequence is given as TGTGCCAGCAGCTGGGTCCTCGGGGGTCAGCCCCAGCATTTT.